Each of the 10 T cell receptor beta chains below was sequenced from the same sample in a study of T cell responses to AZD1222 COVID-19 vaccine. Data came from immunoSEQ multiplex PCR; TCRdb stores just in-frame clones and leaves some out. This repertoire shows about 110,000 clones, 82% found once; its top ten account for 5%. The material was peripheral blood, obtained on day 0 of AZD1222 vaccination. The receptors shown here come from an adult in good health.

This chain joins TRBV4-1 and TRBJ2-2, with D possibly matching TRBD1 (5 bases). V lost 1 base to trimming and J lost 11 bases, with 17 bases between them. CDR3 size: 15 residues. Germline-derived CDR1 and CDR2 are MGHRA and YSYEKL. The DNA of the CDR3 is TGCGCCAGCAGCCAAGCCCCCTTAGGGGTTTTCGAGCTGTTTTTT. It codes for CASSQAPLGVFELFF.

The genes are TRBV9 and TRBJ2-1, with TRBD2 matching 8 bases. The CDR3 has 15 amino acids. Trimming cost V 3 bases and J 4 bases; bases outside gene matches: 6. Germline V CDR1 and CDR2: SGDLS, YYNGEE. DNA for the CDR3: TGTGCCAGCAGCGATCGGGAGGGGCCGTACAATGAGCAGTTCTTC. It encodes CASSDREGPYNEQFF. The full variable domain, in which reference TRBV9 and TRBJ2-1 provide the parts outside the CDR3, is DSGVTQTPKHLITATGQRVTLRCSPRSGDLSVYWYQQSLDQGLQFLIQYYNGEERAKGNILERFSAQQFPDLHSELNLSSLELGDSALYFCASSDREGPYNEQFFGPGTRLTVL.

The chain couples TRBV19 to TRBJ1-4, with 10 bases fitting TRBD1. V lost 6 bases and J lost 11; bases outside the gene matches: 18. Germline V gives CDR1 LNHDA, CDR2 SQIVND (reference sequence). CDR3 length equals 17 residues. CDR3 loop: CASRPTGGEGGRGKLFF. As DNA, the CDR3 is TGTGCCAGTAGACCGACAGGGGGCGAAGGAGGACGGGGGAAACTGTTTTTT.

The chain combines TRBV5-4 with TRBJ2-5, with 7 bases lining up with TRBD2. After removal of 1 base from V and 2 bases from J, the junction contained 5 bases not matched to a gene. The CDR3 runs 15 residues. Germline-derived CDR1 and CDR2 are SGHNT and YYREEE (reference sequence). The CDR3, as DNA: TGTGCCAGCAGCTTGAGGGTGGGGGGGCAAGAGACCCAGTACTTC. It yields the protein CASSLRVGGQETQYF.

CDR3 region: CSVVDGPPNTGELFF. Written as DNA, the CDR3 is TGCAGCGTTGTGGACGGACCTCCGAACACCGGGGAGCTGTTTTTT. The V and J genes are TRBV29-1 and TRBJ2-2; D is unclear. Trimming removed 4 bases at V and 0 bases at J, with 12 bases between. Germline CDR1 is SQVTM and CDR2 is ANQGSEA. This CDR3 has 15 amino acids.

The chain couples TRBV14 to TRBJ1-3; D is possibly TRBD1 (5 bases). Germline V gene sequence: CDR1 SGHDN, CDR2 FVKESK. The V end lost 0 bases, the J end lost 3 bases, and 9 bases lay between the germline ends. The CDR3 sequence is 15 residues long. The CDR3 nucleotides read TGTGCCAGCAGCCAAGATTGGGGGTTTGGAAACACCATATATTTT. It translates to CASSQDWGFGNTIYF.

For the CDR3, the DNA is TGCGCCAGCAGCCAAGGACAATCCCGGGCGACCCAGTACTTC. Amino acid sequence: CASSQGQSRATQYF. V usage is TRBV4-1 and J usage is TRBJ2-5, with D uncertain. Trimming took 1 base from V and 7 from J, leaving 13 bases between them. The CDR3 has 14 residues. Germline V CDR1 and CDR2: MGHRA, YSYEKL.

This chain uses TRBV3-1 (or the pseudogene TRBV3-2) with TRBJ2-1, with TRBD2 matching 14 bases. The CDR3 is 15 residues long. Trimming at V came to 4 bases and at J to 9 bases, leaving 5 bases not matched to a gene. Germline values: CDR1 LGHDT, CDR2 YNNKEL (reference sequence). The DNA for the CDR3 is TGTGCCAGCAGCCCGACTAGCGGGGGGGCGGGTGAGCAGTTCTTC. It is translated as CASSPTSGGAGEQFF.

The chain employs TRBV19 and TRBJ1-5; TRBD1 is a possible D gene (6 bases). The CDR3 sequence is 15 residues long. Trimming took 1 base from V and 6 from J, leaving 13 bases between them. Per germline, CDR1 LNHDA and CDR2 SQIVND (reference sequence). CDR3 in amino acids: CASSIGGSDSQPQHF. The DNA for the CDR3 is TGTGCCAGTAGTATAGGGGGATCGGACAGTCAGCCCCAGCATTTT.

The chain joins TRBV14 to TRBJ2-5; D not resolved. The CDR3 sequence is 15 residues long. Trimming removed 0 bases from V and 3 bases from J, with 11 bases in between. Germline V lookup: CDR1 SGHDN, CDR2 FVKESK. In DNA form, the CDR3 reads TGTGCCAGCAGCCAAGACGGGCAGCTGGAAGAGACCCAGTACTTC. This gives the protein CASSQDGQLEETQYF.